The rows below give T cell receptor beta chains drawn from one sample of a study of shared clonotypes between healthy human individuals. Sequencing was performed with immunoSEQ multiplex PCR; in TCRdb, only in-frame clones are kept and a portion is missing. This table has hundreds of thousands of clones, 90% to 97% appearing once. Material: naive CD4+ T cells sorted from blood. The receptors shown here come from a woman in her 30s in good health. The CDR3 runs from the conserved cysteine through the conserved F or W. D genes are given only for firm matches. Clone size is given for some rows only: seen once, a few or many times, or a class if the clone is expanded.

CASSFSAGWYEQYF	TGTGCCAGCAGTTTCTCTGCGGGATGGTACGAGCAGTACTTC	TRBJ2-7	.	TRBV28	.
CASSNPGTKYNEQFF	TGTGCCAGTAGTAACCCCGGGACCAAATACAATGAGCAGTTCTTC	TRBJ2-1	.	TRBV19	.
CASSPDRGFYEQYF	TGTGCCAGCAGCCCCGACCGGGGCTTCTACGAGCAGTACTTC	TRBJ2-7	.	TRBV7-9	.
CASGTGEREQYF	TGTGCCAGCGGGACAGGGGAGCGAGAGCAGTACTTC	TRBJ2-7	TRBD1	TRBV28	.
CASRLAGADEQFF	TGTGCCAGTAGACTAGCGGGAGCTGATGAGCAGTTCTTC	TRBJ2-1	TRBD2	TRBV19	.
CASSLILRARRNEQYF	TGTGCCAGCAGCTTAATTCTCCGGGCCAGGAGGAACGAGCAGTACTTC	TRBJ2-7	.	TRBV5-5	.
CASSFLSGEQYF	TGTGCCAGCAGCTTCCTTAGCGGCGAGCAGTACTTC	TRBJ2-7	.	TRBV7-6	once
CASTGTSGTTYNEQFF	TGCGCCAGCACCGGGACTAGCGGGACCACCTACAATGAGCAGTTCTTC	TRBJ2-1	TRBD2	TRBV5-1	.
CASSSNWEPNYGYTF	TGTGCCAGCAGTTCCAACTGGGAACCTAACTATGGCTACACCTTC	TRBJ1-2	.	TRBV28	.
CASSADRVGETQYF	TGTGCCAGCAGTGCGGACAGGGTAGGCGAGACCCAGTACTTC	TRBJ2-5	TRBD1	TRBV2	.
CASSLAGNTEAFF	TGCGCCAGCAGCTTGGCCGGGAACACTGAAGCTTTCTTT	TRBJ1-1	.	TRBV5-1	.
CASSLSGQPQHF	TGTGCCAGCAGCTTGAGCGGTCAGCCCCAGCATTTT	TRBJ1-5	.	TRBV5-5	.
CASSEKQGRPQHF	TGTGCCAGCAGTGAAAAGCAGGGACGGCCCCAGCATTTT	TRBJ1-5	.	TRBV6-1	.
CASSYTASGTYEQYF	TGTGCCAGCAGTTACACGGCTAGCGGGACCTACGAGCAGTACTTC	TRBJ2-7	TRBD2	TRBV6-6	.
CASSLTRGDEQYF	TGTGCCAGCTCACTAACCCGAGGGGACGAGCAGTACTTC	TRBJ2-7	.	TRBV18	.
CASLAENTGELFF	TGCGCCAGCCTTGCGGAAAACACCGGGGAGCTGTTTTTT	TRBJ2-2	.	TRBV5-1	.
CASSLLADVSYEQYF	TGTGCCAGCAGCTTGTTGGCGGATGTTTCCTACGAGCAGTACTTC	TRBJ2-7	.	TRBV11-1	.
CASSTPLGSEQFF	TGTGCCAGCAGTACACCCCTTGGGAGTGAGCAGTTCTTC	TRBJ2-1	.	TRBV6-5	.
CASNYGTGKNQPQHF	TGTGCCAGCAACTACGGGACAGGGAAAAATCAGCCCCAGCATTTT	TRBJ1-5	TRBD1	TRBV6-6	.
CAYDRDVALGGYTF	TGTGCCTATGACCGGGACGTTGCTTTAGGTGGCTACACCTTC	TRBJ1-2	.	TRBV30	.
CASSYGQRNTEAFF	TGTGCCAGCAGTTACGGACAGAGGAACACTGAAGCTTTCTTT	TRBJ1-1	.	TRBV6-6	.
CASRADYEQYF	TGCGCCAGCAGGGCAGACTACGAGCAGTACTTC	TRBJ2-7	.	TRBV5-1	.
CASSRGLENYEQYF	TGCGCCAGCAGCAGGGGACTAGAGAACTACGAGCAGTACTTC	TRBJ2-7	TRBD2	TRBV5-1	.
CASSSSGTQYF	TGTGCCAGCAGCTCGTCCGGGACCCAGTACTTC	TRBJ2-5	.	TRBV28	.
CASSQELSSALYEQYF	TGTGCCAGCAGCCAAGAACTTTCCAGTGCCCTCTACGAGCAGTACTTC	TRBJ2-7	.	TRBV4-2	.
CASSNDREGWQYF	TGTGCCAGCAGCAACGACCGGGAGGGTTGGCAGTACTTC	TRBJ2-7	TRBD2	TRBV5-6	.
CASSSPGQDYEQYF	TGTGCCAGCAGCTCGCCGGGACAGGACTACGAGCAGTACTTC	TRBJ2-7	TRBD1	TRBV7-1	.
CASSVAASGRHEQYF	TGTGCCAGCAGCGTAGCTGCTAGCGGGAGACACGAGCAGTACTTC	TRBJ2-7	TRBD2	TRBV9	.
CASSATGTGGSEQYF	TGTGCCAGCAGTGCGACCGGGACAGGGGGCTCCGAGCAGTACTTC	TRBJ2-7	TRBD1	TRBV6-1	.
CASSKSGGNQPQHF	TGCGCCAGCAGCAAATCAGGGGGCAATCAGCCCCAGCATTTT	TRBJ1-5	.	TRBV5-1	.
CASSIGAGKSTDTQYF	TGTGCCAGTAGTATAGGGGCTGGCAAGAGCACAGATACGCAGTATTTT	TRBJ2-3	.	TRBV19	.
CASSVDSGGQPWLNTEAFF	TGTGCCAGCAGCGTAGATTCGGGGGGACAGCCCTGGCTGAACACTGAAGCTTTCTTT	TRBJ1-1	TRBD1	TRBV9	.
CASSYDRVENTEAFF	TGCGCCAGCAGTTATGACAGGGTTGAGAACACTGAAGCTTTCTTT	TRBJ1-1	TRBD1	TRBV5-1	.
CASSLGYHLNSPLHF	TGTGCCAGCAGCTTAGGGTACCACTTAAATTCACCCCTCCACTTT	TRBJ1-6	.	TRBV11-2	.
CASSLGNQPQHF	TGCGCCAGCAGCCTGGGGAATCAGCCCCAGCATTTT	TRBJ1-5	.	TRBV4-1	.
CASNKTRNSNQPQHF	TGTGCCAGCAACAAGACAAGGAATAGCAATCAGCCCCAGCATTTT	TRBJ1-5	.	TRBV21-1	.
CAWSHRGVREKLFF	TGTGCCTGGAGCCACAGGGGTGTTCGTGAAAAACTGTTTTTT	TRBJ1-4	TRBD1	TRBV30	once
CASRSDRLSGNTIYF	TGTGCCAGCAGGAGCGACAGGCTCTCTGGAAACACCATATATTTT	TRBJ1-3	.	TRBV6-1	.
CASSGNLGSQETQYF	TGTGCCAGCTCGGGCAACCTGGGGTCCCAAGAGACCCAGTACTTC	TRBJ2-5	.	TRBV2	.
CASSLKRALYEQYF	TGTGCCAGCAGCCTCAAGCGTGCGCTTTACGAGCAGTACTTC	TRBJ2-7	.	TRBV7-2	.
CASSLAEGWSEQFF	TGTGCCAGCAGTCTAGCGGAGGGCTGGAGTGAGCAGTTCTTC	TRBJ2-1	TRBD2	TRBV28	.
CASIGAQVGLETQYF	TGTGCCAGCATCGGTGCCCAGGTGGGCCTCGAGACCCAGTACTTC	TRBJ2-5	.	TRBV28	once
CASSLGVGTATNEKLFF	TGTGCCAGCAGCTTGGGGGTGGGGACAGCAACTAATGAAAAACTGTTTTTT	TRBJ1-4	TRBD1	TRBV5-4	.
CATPGDSTDTQYF	TGTGCCACTCCGGGGGATTCCACAGATACGCAGTATTTT	TRBJ2-3	.	TRBV28	.
CAISAGVTANNEKLFF	TGTGCCATCAGTGCAGGAGTGACAGCCAATAATGAAAAACTGTTTTTT	TRBJ1-4	.	TRBV10-3	.
CAISESSPGRSEKLFF	TGTGCCATCAGTGAGTCCTCCCCCGGGAGAAGTGAAAAACTGTTTTTT	TRBJ1-4	.	TRBV10-3	.
CASSLGRFYGYTF	TGTGCCAGCAGTCTGGGGAGGTTCTATGGCTACACCTTC	TRBJ1-2	.	TRBV27	.
CASSLGQIPYEQYF	TGTGCCAGCAGCTTAGGTCAGATACCATACGAGCAGTACTTC	TRBJ2-7	.	TRBV7-2	.
CASSLTSGRYNEQFF	TGTGCCAGCAGCCTTACTAGCGGGAGGTACAATGAGCAGTTCTTC	TRBJ2-1	TRBD2	TRBV9	.
CASSQVGGVFGNTIYF	TGCGCCAGCAGCCAAGTTGGGGGAGTATTTGGAAACACCATATATTTT	TRBJ1-3	.	TRBV4-1	.
CASSSNRDRFTGELFF	TGTGCCAGTAGTAGCAACCGGGACAGATTCACCGGGGAGCTGTTTTTT	TRBJ2-2	TRBD1	TRBV19	.
CASSGTAAVGGEQFF	TGTGCCAGCAGCGGGACAGCAGCAGTAGGGGGTGAGCAGTTCTTC	TRBJ2-1	.	TRBV9	.
CAWSRNTEAFF	TGTGCCTGGAGTCGGAACACTGAAGCTTTCTTT	TRBJ1-1	.	TRBV30	.
CASSLRSGSWADTQYF	TGTGCCAGCAGCTTGAGGAGCGGGAGTTGGGCAGATACGCAGTATTTT	TRBJ2-3	TRBD2	TRBV7-8	.
CASSAAGTGYKNQPQHF	TGTGCCAGCAGTGCCGCCGGAACCGGGTATAAGAATCAGCCCCAGCATTTT	TRBJ1-5	.	TRBV28	.
CASSFPGDSTGELFF	TGCGCCAGCAGCTTCCCCGGGGACAGCACCGGGGAGCTGTTTTTT	TRBJ2-2	TRBD1	TRBV5-1	.
CASSFMGGTFRDTQYF	TGTGCCAGCAGTTTCATGGGGGGAACTTTCCGAGATACGCAGTATTTT	TRBJ2-3	.	TRBV28	.